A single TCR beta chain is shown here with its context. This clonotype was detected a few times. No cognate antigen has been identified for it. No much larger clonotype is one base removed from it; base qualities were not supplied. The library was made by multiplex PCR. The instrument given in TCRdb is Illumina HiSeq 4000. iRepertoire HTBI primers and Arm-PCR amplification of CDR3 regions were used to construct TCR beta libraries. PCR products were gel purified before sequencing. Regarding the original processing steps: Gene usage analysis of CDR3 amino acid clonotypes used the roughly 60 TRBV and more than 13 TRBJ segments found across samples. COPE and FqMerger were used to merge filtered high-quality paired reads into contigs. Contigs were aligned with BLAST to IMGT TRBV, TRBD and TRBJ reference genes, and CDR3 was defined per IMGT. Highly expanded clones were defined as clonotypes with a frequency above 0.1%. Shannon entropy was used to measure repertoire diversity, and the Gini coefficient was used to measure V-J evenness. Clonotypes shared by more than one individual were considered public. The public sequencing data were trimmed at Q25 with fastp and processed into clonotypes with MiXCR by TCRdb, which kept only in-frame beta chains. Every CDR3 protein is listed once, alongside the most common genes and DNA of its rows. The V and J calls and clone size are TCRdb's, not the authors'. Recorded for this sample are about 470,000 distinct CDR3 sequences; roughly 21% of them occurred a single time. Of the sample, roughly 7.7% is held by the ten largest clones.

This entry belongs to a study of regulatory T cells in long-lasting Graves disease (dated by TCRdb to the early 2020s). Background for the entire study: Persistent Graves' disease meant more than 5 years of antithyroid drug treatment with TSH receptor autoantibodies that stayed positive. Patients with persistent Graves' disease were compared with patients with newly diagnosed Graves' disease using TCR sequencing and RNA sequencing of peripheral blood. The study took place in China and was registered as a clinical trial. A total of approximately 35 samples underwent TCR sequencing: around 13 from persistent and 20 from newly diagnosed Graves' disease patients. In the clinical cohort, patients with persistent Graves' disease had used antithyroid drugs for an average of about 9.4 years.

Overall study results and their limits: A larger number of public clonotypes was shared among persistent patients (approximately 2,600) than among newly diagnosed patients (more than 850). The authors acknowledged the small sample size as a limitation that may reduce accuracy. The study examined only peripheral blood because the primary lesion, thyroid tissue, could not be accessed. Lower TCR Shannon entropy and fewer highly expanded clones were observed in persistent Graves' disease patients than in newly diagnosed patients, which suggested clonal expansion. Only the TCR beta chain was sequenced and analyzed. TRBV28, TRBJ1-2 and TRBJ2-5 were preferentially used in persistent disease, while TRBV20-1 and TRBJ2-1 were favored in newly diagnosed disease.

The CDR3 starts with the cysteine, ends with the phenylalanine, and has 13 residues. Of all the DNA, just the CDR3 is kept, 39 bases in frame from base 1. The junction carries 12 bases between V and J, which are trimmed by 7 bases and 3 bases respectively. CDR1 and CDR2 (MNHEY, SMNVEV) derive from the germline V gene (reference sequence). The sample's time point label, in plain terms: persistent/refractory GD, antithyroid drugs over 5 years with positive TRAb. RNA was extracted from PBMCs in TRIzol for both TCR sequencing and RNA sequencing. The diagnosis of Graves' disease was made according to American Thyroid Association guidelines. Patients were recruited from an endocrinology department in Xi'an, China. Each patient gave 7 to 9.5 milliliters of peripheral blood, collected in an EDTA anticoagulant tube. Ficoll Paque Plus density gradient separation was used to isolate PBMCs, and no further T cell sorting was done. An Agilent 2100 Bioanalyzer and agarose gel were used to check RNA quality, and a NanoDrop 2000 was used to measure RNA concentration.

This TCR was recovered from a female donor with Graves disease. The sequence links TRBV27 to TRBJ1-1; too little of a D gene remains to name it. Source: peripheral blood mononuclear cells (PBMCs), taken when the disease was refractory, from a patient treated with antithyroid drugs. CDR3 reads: CASKIDGYTEAFF. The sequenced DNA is TGTGCCAGCAAAATAGATGGGTACACTGAAGCTTTCTTT.